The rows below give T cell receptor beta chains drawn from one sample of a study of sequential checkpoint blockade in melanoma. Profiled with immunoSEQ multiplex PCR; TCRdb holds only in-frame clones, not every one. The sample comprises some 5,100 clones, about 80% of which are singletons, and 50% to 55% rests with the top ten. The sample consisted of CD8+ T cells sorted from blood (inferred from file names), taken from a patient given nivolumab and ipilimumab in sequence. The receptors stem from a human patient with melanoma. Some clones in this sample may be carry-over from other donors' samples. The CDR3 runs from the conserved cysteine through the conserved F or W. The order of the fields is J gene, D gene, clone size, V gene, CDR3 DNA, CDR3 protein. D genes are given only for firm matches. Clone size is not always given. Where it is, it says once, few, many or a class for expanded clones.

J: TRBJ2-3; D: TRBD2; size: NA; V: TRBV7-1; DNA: TGTGCCAGCAGCAACGGACTAGCGGGGGGAGATACGCAGTATTTT; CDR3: CASSNGLAGGDTQYF
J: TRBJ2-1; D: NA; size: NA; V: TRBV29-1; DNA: TGCAGCGTTGAAGACGACAGATTCAATGAGCAGTTCTTC; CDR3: CSVEDDRFNEQFF
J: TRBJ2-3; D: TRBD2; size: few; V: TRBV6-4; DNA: TGTGCCAGCAGTCCCGGACTAGCGGGGGGGGCAGATACGCAGTATTTT; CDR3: CASSPGLAGGADTQYF
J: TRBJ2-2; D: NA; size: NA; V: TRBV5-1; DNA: TGCGCCAGCAGCTCGCGGGGACTCTCGAACACCGGGGAGCTGTTTTTT; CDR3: CASSSRGLSNTGELFF
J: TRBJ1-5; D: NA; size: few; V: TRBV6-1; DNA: TGTGCCAGCACCGCCCCTGAGGGTTACAATCAGCCCCAGCATTTT; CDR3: CASTAPEGYNQPQHF
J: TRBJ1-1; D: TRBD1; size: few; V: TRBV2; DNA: TGTGCCAGCAGTGCCTCGGACAGGGTGAACACTGAAGCTTTCTTT; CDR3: CASSASDRVNTEAFF
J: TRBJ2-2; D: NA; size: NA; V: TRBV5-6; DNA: TGTGCCAGCAGACCACCGGGCGGGGAGCTGTTTTTT; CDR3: CASRPPGGELFF
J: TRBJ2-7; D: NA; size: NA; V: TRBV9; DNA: TGTGCCAGCAGCGAGGCGCCAGTAGCATGGCACGAGCAGTACTTC; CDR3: CASSEAPVAWHEQYF
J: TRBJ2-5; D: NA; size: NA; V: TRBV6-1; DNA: TGTGCCAGCACGACCTGGGGCGAGACCCAGTACTTC; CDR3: CASTTWGETQYF
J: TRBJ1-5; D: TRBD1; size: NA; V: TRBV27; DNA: TGTGCCAGCAGTTTGAACAGGGGTTATCAGCCCCAGCATTTT; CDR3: CASSLNRGYQPQHF
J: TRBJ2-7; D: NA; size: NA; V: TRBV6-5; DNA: TGTGCCAGCAGTCCTGGGACAACCAAGTACGAGCAGTACTTC; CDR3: CASSPGTTKYEQYF
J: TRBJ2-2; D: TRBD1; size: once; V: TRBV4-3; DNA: TGCGCCAGCAGCCCGGACAGGGAGGTCTACGCCGGGGAGCTGTTTTTT; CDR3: CASSPDREVYAGELFF
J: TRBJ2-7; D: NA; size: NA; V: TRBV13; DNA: TGTGCCAGCAGCGCCTTCCTCGGGGCCTACGAGCAGTACTTC; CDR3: CASSAFLGAYEQYF
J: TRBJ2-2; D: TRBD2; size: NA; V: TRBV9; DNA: TGTGCCAGCAGCTCTCGAGGCGTCCTAGCGGGGGGGCATACCGGGGAGCTGTTTTTT; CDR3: CASSSRGVLAGGHTGELFF
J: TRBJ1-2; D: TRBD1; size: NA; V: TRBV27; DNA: TGTGCCAGCAGTTTATCGACAGGGGCCTATGGCTACACCTTC; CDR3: CASSLSTGAYGYTF
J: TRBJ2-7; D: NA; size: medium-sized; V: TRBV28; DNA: TGTGCCAGCAGTTTATCCCCGGACAGCTCCTACGAGCAGTACTTC; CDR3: CASSLSPDSSYEQYF
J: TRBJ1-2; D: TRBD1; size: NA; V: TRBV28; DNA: TGTGCCAGCAGCCTAGGACAGGGAGGAAGGGGCTACACCTTC; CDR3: CASSLGQGGRGYTF
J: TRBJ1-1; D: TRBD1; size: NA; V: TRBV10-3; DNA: TGTGCCATTCACCCAGGGGGGAACACTGAAGCTTTCTTT; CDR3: CAIHPGGNTEAFF
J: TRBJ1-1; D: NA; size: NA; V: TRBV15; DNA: TGTGCCACCAGCAGAGAATACAGTGAAGCTTTCTTT; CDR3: CATSREYSEAFF
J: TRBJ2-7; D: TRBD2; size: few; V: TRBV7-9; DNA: TGTGCCAGCAGCCTCCTTATCCTAGCGGGACCGAGGGGTGAGCAGTACTTC; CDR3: CASSLLILAGPRGEQYF
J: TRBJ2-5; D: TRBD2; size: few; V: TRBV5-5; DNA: TGTGCCAGCAGCCTGGGACTAGCGGGGGGGGGCCAAGAGACCCAGTACTTC; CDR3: CASSLGLAGGGQETQYF
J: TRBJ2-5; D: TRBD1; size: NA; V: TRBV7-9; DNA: TGTGCCAGCAGCTTAGGCGGGACAGGGAGAGGGACCCAGTACTTC; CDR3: CASSLGGTGRGTQYF
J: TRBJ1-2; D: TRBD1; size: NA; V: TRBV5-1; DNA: TGCGCCAGCAGCTGGACGGACAGGGGGCAAGGCTACACCTTC; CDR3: CASSWTDRGQGYTF
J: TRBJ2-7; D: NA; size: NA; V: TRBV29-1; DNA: TGCAGCGTTGAAGATACAGGTGACTACGAGCAGTACTTC; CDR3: CSVEDTGDYEQYF
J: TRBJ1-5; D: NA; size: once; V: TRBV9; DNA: TGTGCCAGCAGCGTGATGGGAGGGCCTCAGCCCCAGCATTTT; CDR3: CASSVMGGPQPQHF
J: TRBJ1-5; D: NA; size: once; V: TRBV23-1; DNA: TGCGCCAGCAGTCAATGGGGCAGGGGATGGGGCAATCAGCCCCAGCATTTT; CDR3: CASSQWGRGWGNQPQHF
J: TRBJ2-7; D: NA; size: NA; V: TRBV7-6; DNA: TGTGCCAGCAGCTTAGACAGAACCTACGAGCAGTACTTC; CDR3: CASSLDRTYEQYF
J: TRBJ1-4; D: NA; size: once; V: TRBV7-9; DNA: TGTGCCAGCAGCAGGGACGGGGGAGGTGAAAAACTGTTTTTT; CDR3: CASSRDGGGEKLFF
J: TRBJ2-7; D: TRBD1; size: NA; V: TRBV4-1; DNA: TGCGCCAGCAGCCACGACAGGGTCTACGAGCAGTACTTC; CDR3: CASSHDRVYEQYF
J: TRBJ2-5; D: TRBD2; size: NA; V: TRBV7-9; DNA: TGTGCCAGCAGCTTAGAGGGGGCAGGGACTAGCCGGGAGGCCCAGTACTTC; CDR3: CASSLEGAGTSREAQYF
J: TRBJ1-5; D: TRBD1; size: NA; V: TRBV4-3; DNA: TGCGCCAGCAGCCAAGATGGCAGGGGGATTCAGCCCCAGCATTTT; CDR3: CASSQDGRGIQPQHF
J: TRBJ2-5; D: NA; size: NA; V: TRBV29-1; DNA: TGCAGCGTCGACCCGGCGGGGAGGGAGACCCAGTACTTC; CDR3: CSVDPAGRETQYF
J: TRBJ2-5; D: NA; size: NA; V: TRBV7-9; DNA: TGTGCCAGCAGCTTAGGGCGGCAGTTCTTTGAGACCCAGTACTTC; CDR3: CASSLGRQFFETQYF
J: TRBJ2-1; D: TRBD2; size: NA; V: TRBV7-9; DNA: TGTGCCAGCAGCTCCCCTCGGGGGGGCGATGAGCAGTTCTTC; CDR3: CASSSPRGGDEQFF
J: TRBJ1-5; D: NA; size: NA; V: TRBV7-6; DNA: TGTGCCAGCAGCCATTGGAGCGGGGGCGTCGATCAGCCCCAGCATTTT; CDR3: CASSHWSGGVDQPQHF
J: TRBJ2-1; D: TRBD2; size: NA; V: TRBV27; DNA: TGTGCCAGCAGAACTAGCGGGGGCCTCTCCTACAATGAGCAGTTCTTC; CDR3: CASRTSGGLSYNEQFF
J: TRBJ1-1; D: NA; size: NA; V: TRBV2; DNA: TGTGCCAGCGGGCAGGGGCGGAACACTGAAGCTTTCTTT; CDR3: CASGQGRNTEAFF
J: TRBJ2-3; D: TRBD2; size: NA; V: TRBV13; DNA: TGTGCCAGCAGCTTAGGCCTGGCTAGCGGGGGCGTGGATACGCAGTATTTT; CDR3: CASSLGLASGGVDTQYF
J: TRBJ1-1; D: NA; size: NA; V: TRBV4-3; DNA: TGCGCCAGCAGCCAAGTTCGGGGGGGATCGAGGCTGAACACTGAAGCTTTCTTT; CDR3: CASSQVRGGSRLNTEAFF
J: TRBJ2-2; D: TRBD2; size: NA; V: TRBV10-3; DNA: TGTGCCATCAGCCCTCGGGCGGGGGGCCCGAACACCGGGGAGCTGTTTTTT; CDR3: CAISPRAGGPNTGELFF
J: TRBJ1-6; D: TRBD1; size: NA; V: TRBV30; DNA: TGTGCCAGCCAGGGGGAATTGTGGTATTCACCCCTCCACTTT; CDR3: CASQGELWYSPLHF